These 25 T cell receptor beta chains came from one sample sequenced in a study of blood T cells in healthy people across ages. Then a second PCR, running about 6 to 12 cycles, was carried out with a sample-barcoded 5' primer and a J-beta primer mix. TCRdb redid the calling of the 5' RACE reads with MiXCR, one entry per CDR3 protein. The repertoire holds under 1,000,000 distinct CDR3 sequences, with about 47% as singletons. The source material was blood. These receptors originate from a man aged 80 or over in good health.

This clonotype was observed once. The V call is TRBV4-2, the J call TRBJ2-5; D not certain. The DNA end favors TRBJ2-7, so the J call may be wrong. The CDR3 is 15 residues long. The germline V gene encodes CDR1 LGHNA and CDR2 YNFKEQ. CDR3 DNA: TGTGCCAGCAGCCAAGATCAACCAGGTAGTTACGAGCAGTACTTC. Translating gives CASSQDQPGSYEQYF.

The chain carries TRBV5-1 and TRBJ2-7, with 7 positions matching TRBD2. The CDR3 extends over 15 amino acids. Germline V gene data show CDR1 as SGHRS and CDR2 as YFSETQ. The junction had 5 bases not matched to a gene; V was cut back by 0 bases and J by 2 bases. In DNA form, the CDR3 reads TGCGCCAGCAGCTTGGTGGCTAGCGGACCCTACGAGCAGTACTTC. This sequence encodes CASSLVASGPYEQYF.

The chain has TRBV30 and TRBJ2-7, with D unresolved. Trimming removed 0 bases from V and 6 bases from J, with 12 bases in between. The CDR3 is 13 residues long. The germline CDR1 and CDR2 sequences are GTSNPN and SVGIG (reference sequence). CDR3 region: CAWSVELRTEQYF. DNA of the CDR3: TGTGCCTGGAGTGTTGAATTGAGGACCGAGCAGTACTTC.

The genes are TRBV6-6 and TRBJ1-5; 7 nucleotides match TRBD1. CDR3 length equals 16 residues. CDR1 MNHNY and CDR2 SVGAGI come from the germline V gene (reference sequence). V lost 2 bases to trimming and J lost 2 bases; unmatched junction nucleotides: 6. CDR3 bases: TGTGCCAGCAGTTACCGAGACAGGGTCGGCAATCAGCCCCAGCATTTT. This gives the protein CASSYRDRVGNQPQHF.

The chain uses TRBV30 and TRBJ2-3; no firm D call. The CDR3 sequence is 12 residues long. CDR1 is GTSNPN, CDR2 SVGIG, per germline (reference sequence). Between the trimmed V and J ends, which lost 0 bases and 4 bases, there was a span of 5 bases. The CDR3 DNA is TGTGCCTGGAGTGTGGAGCCAGATACGCAGTATTTT. Amino acids: CAWSVEPDTQYF.

The chain joins TRBV5-1 to TRBJ2-5, with D uncertain. Germline loops: CDR1 SGHRS, CDR2 YFSETQ. There are 14 residues in the CDR3. Trimming took off 0 bases at V and 5 bases at J, with 11 bases between the two ends. The CDR3: CASSLADRTETQYF. The DNA of the CDR3 is TGCGCCAGCAGCTTGGCGGACCGAACGGAGACCCAGTACTTC.

With respect to this clonotype: A much larger clone is a single base away; this may be a read error. V and J are TRBV20-1 and TRBJ2-1, with TRBD2 identical over 9 bases. The J call is in doubt because the DNA end fits TRBJ2-7 better. Germline V gene data show CDR1 as DFQATT and CDR2 as SNEGSKA (reference sequence). The CDR3 is made up of 15 amino acids. The CDR3 DNA follows: TGCAGTGCTAGAGCGCTAGCGGGATCCTACAATGAGCAGTACTTC. It codes for CSARALAGSYNEQYF.

The V call is TRBV7-9, the J call TRBJ2-1, with TRBD2 identical over 10 bases. Germline loops: CDR1 SEHNR, CDR2 FQNEAQ (reference sequence). CDR3 length: 17 amino acids. Germline trimming cut 5 bases from V and 2 bases from J; bases unmatched to any gene: 9. This CDR3 reads CASSRTSSGRAYNEQFF. As DNA, the CDR3 is TGTGCCAGCAGCCGCACCAGCAGCGGGAGGGCCTACAATGAGCAGTTCTTC.

V usage is TRBV6-5 and J usage is TRBJ2-1, with TRBD2 identical over 9 bases. Trimming took 7 bases from V and 8 from J; bases not matched to a gene: 9. Germline loops: CDR1 MNHEY, CDR2 SVGAGI. The CDR3 has 14 amino acids. CDR3 residues: CASTQNSGRHEQFF. CDR3 bases: TGTGCCAGCACCCAGAATAGCGGGAGACATGAGCAGTTCTTC.

This clonotype was seen a few times. This sequence joins TRBV29-1 and TRBJ2-7; D possibly uses TRBD1 or TRBD2 (5 bases each). Per germline, CDR1 SQVTM and CDR2 ANQGSEA. Trimming took 4 bases from V and 6 from J, leaving 25 bases between them. The CDR3 is 16 amino acids. CDR3 sequence: CSVGTRPQMGDGEQYF. The CDR3 DNA is TGCAGCGTTGGGACACGACCTCAGATGGGGGATGGCGAGCAGTACTTC.

V gene TRBV20-1 combines with J gene TRBJ2-5, with 12 bases matching TRBD2. J gave up 3 bases and V 3 bases, and 5 bases lay outside the gene matches. Germline V gene lookup returns CDR1 DFQATT and CDR2 SNEGSKA (reference sequence). The CDR3 has 15 residues. DNA for the CDR3: TGCAGTGCTAGGATCCGGACTAGCGGGGAAGAGACCCAGTACTTC. Translating it yields CSARIRTSGEETQYF.

The chain is built from TRBV28 and TRBJ2-5; D is possibly TRBD1 or TRBD2 (5 bases each). Trimming pared 5 bases from V and 5 bases from J, leaving 15 bases between. The CDR3 sequence is 14 residues long. CDR1 is MDHEN and CDR2 is SYDVKM in the germline V gene. The CDR3 DNA sequence: TGTGCCAGCAGTATTCGGGACCGGTGGGAGACCCAGTACTTC. Its protein is CASSIRDRWETQYF.

The V gene is TRBV7-9, the J gene TRBJ2-1, with 11 bases lining up with TRBD2. This CDR3 region has 17 residues. CDR1 SEHNR and CDR2 FQNEAQ come from the germline V gene (reference sequence). V lost 2 bases and J lost 3; bases outside the gene matches: 6. The chain's CDR3 is CASSLTSGRNNYNEQFF. DNA for the CDR3: TGTGCCAGCAGCTTAACTAGCGGGAGAAATAACTACAATGAGCAGTTCTTC.

The chain has TRBV12-3 or TRBV12-4 and TRBJ2-4, with D perhaps assigned TRBD1 or TRBD2 (5 bases each). Deletions cut 3 bases from V and 15 bases from J, with 27 bases between. There are 16 residues in the CDR3. CDR3 amino acids: CASSLGLGRKFEERYF. CDR3 nucleotides: TGTGCCAGCAGTTTGGGCTTGGGACGTAAGTTTGAGGAGCGGTACTTC.

The CDR3 is CASSPVTASNEQYF. DNA for the CDR3: TGTGCCAGCTCACCAGTGACAGCGAGCAATGAGCAGTACTTC. The rearrangement uses TRBV18 and TRBJ2-4, with D tentatively TRBD1 (5 bases). From germline, CDR1 is KGHSH and CDR2 LQKENI. The CDR3 length is 14 residues. V lost 2 bases and J 13 bases, leaving 18 bases between the germline ends. The variable domain in full, with the rest retrieved from reference TRBV18 and TRBJ2-4, is NAGVMQNPRHLVRRRGQEARLRCSPMKGHSHVYWYRQLPEEGLKFMVYLQKENIIDESGMPKERFSAEFPKEGPSILRIQQVVRGDSAAYFCASSPVTASNEQYFGAGTRLSVL.

The rearrangement uses TRBV29-1 and TRBJ2-7; TRBD1 or TRBD2 may be the D gene (6 bases each). V lost 8 bases, J lost 4 bases, and 15 bases lay in between. Germline lookup yields CDR1 SQVTM and CDR2 ANQGSEA. CDR3 length equals 12 residues. As DNA, the CDR3 is TGCAGCTACCAACAGGGAGGTTACGAGCAGTACTTC. Its protein product is CSYQQGGYEQYF.

J is TRBJ2-5 and V is TRBV29-1; D perhaps matches TRBD1 (7 bases). The J call may be incorrect, as the DNA end agrees better with TRBJ2-7. The V gene's germline CDR1 is SQVTM and CDR2 ANQGSEA. This CDR3 is 14 amino acids long. As DNA, the CDR3 is TGCAGCGTTCAGGGGGGCCTTCTTTACTACGAGCAGTACTTC. Its translation: CSVQGGLLYYEQYF.

This chain connects TRBV4-2 to TRBJ2-1, with TRBD2 identical over 7 bases. This CDR3 comprises 16 residues. Germline CDR1 reads LGHNA; CDR2 reads YNFKEQ. The V segment lost 1 base and the J segment 7 bases; nucleotides outside the gene matches: 10. The DNA for the CDR3 is TGTGCCAGCAGCCAAGCTAACGCGGGAGCCGTAAATGAGCAGTTCTTC. Translation gives CASSQANAGAVNEQFF.

Regarding this clonotype: Given a much more abundant clone one base away, this may be a read error. The chain links TRBV5-5 to TRBJ2-1; 11 bases match TRBD2. From germline, CDR1 is SGHKS and CDR2 YYEKEE (reference sequence). V shed 3 bases and J 13 bases; nucleotides not matched to a gene: 18. The CDR3 has 17 residues. The CDR3, as DNA: TGTGCCAGCAGCTCAAAACTAGCGGGAGCTTCCCAAGAGACCCAGTTCTTC. This translates into CASSSKLAGASQETQFF.

The J gene is TRBJ1-2, the V gene TRBV7-3, with 7 bases lining up with TRBD1. The CDR3 runs to 13 residues. J lost 0 bases, V lost 8 bases, and 3 bases had no gene match. Germline CDR1 SGHTA, CDR2 FQGTGA. In DNA, the CDR3 is TGTGCCAGCGGGGACAGTTCTAACTATGGCTACACCTTC. It translates to CASGDSSNYGYTF.

This sequence joins TRBV10-3 and TRBJ2-7; D ambiguous. Germline CDR1 is ENHRY and CDR2 is SYGVKD. The CDR3 totals 14 residues. V was trimmed by 10 bases and J by 7 bases, leaving 23 bases between them. For the CDR3, the DNA is TGTGCCACCGCACCGGTACTCCTTTACAATGAGCAGTACTTC. Its translation is CATAPVLLYNEQYF.

V usage is TRBV10-2 and J usage is TRBJ2-5; D not certain. The germline gives CDR1 WSHSY, CDR2 SAAADI. The V gene lost 7 bases and the J gene lost 11 bases, with 14 bases spanning the gap. The CDR3 extends over 11 amino acids. CDR3 nucleotide sequence: TGCGCCAGCACTCACTTAGATGAGCAGTACTTC. Protein product: CASTHLDEQYF.

This clonotype was counted a few times. The rearrangement uses TRBV7-2 and TRBJ2-3; D gene ambiguous. CDR3 size: 14 residues. Trimming stripped 0 bases from V and 2 bases from J, with 6 bases between. The germline V gene encodes CDR1 SGHTA and CDR2 FQGNSA. The CDR3 here is CASSLAPNTDTQYF. The CDR3 DNA sequence: TGTGCCAGCAGCTTAGCTCCTAACACAGATACGCAGTATTTT.

This clonotype has a handful of counts. CDR3 loop: CASRQTGTGSNEQFF. The CDR3 nucleotides are TGTGCCAGCAGACAGACCGGGACAGGGAGCAATGAGCAGTTCTTC. The chain employs TRBV25-1 and TRBJ2-1; 9 positions match TRBD1. Germline CDR1 MGHDK, CDR2 SYGVNS. The V gene end was trimmed by 6 bases and the J gene end by 6 bases; junction bases not matched to a gene: 9. CDR3 size: 15 residues.

The chain is built from TRBV12-3 or TRBV12-4 and TRBJ2-7, with D tentatively TRBD2 (6 bases). The CDR3 runs 15 residues. Between the trimmed V and J ends, which lost 2 bases and 1 base, there was a span of 12 bases. The CDR3 sequence: CASSLRAGWSYEQYF. In nucleotides, the CDR3 is TGTGCCAGCAGTTTAAGGGCGGGGTGGTCCTACGAGCAGTACTTC.